This passage covers 11 T cell receptor beta chains from one sample sequenced in a study of molecular identifiers for immune sequencing clone quantification (dated by TCRdb to between 2017 and 2018). The library was generated by PCR. Sequencer: Illumina HiSeq 4000. TCRdb trimmed public reads at Q25 via fastp, called clones via MiXCR and kept in-frame beta chains. A single entry per CDR3 protein holds the most common genes and DNA from its merged rows. This sample lists approximately 500,000 distinct CDR3 sequences; roughly a fifth were detected once. The top ten hold approximately 0.84% of the sample. Sequencing was done on a sample of naive CD8+ T cells from blood, with Jurkat cell RNA spiked in. According to the study, the label for this sample's cell subset or site signals: FACS-sorted CD8+CD4-CCR7+CD45RA+ naive T cells. These receptors all come from a human donor in good health. Some libraries in this study had Jurkat cell RNA spiked in.

This clonotype has a count of ten or more. The rearrangement links TRBV27 to TRBJ2-7; 12 positions agree with TRBD2. The CDR3 runs to 14 residues. Germline values: CDR1 MNHEY, CDR2 SMNVEV (reference sequence). The V segment lost 6 bases and the J segment 4 bases; nucleotides outside the gene matches: 4. The CDR3 sequence: CASRLLAGGYEQYF. For the CDR3, the DNA is TGTGCCAGCAGATTACTAGCGGGGGGATACGAGCAGTACTTC.

V and J are TRBV10-2 and TRBJ1-5, with D tentatively TRBD1 (6 bases). This CDR3 region has 20 residues. Germline CDR1 is WSHSY and CDR2 is SAAADI. The V end was cut by 3 bases, the J end by 0 bases, with 24 bases between. The CDR3, as DNA: TGCGCCAGCAGTGACTACAGGGATTCGATCATCCCCTGTAGCAATCAGCCCCAGCATTTT. Protein: CASSDYRDSIIPCSNQPQHF.

This clonotype was seen a single time. The chain uses TRBV7-9 and TRBJ2-7, with D possibly TRBD2 on 5 matching bases. Germline loops: CDR1 SEHNR, CDR2 FQNEAQ (reference sequence). V was cut by 8 bases and J by 5 bases, with 16 bases left in between. The CDR3 consists of 13 residues. The CDR3 bases are TGTGCCAGCCGGGAAGACCCCGGGGACGAGCAGTACTTC. Translated: CASREDPGDEQYF.

This clonotype was seen a few times. V is TRBV11-2 and J is TRBJ1-1; no firm D call. Per germline, CDR1 SGHAT and CDR2 FQNNGV. CDR3 length: 18 residues. The V end lost 0 bases, the J end lost 3 bases, and 20 bases lay between the germline ends. For the CDR3, the DNA is TGTGCCAGCAGCTTAGATCTTATTGGGGTGGGAGTGGACACTGAAGCTTTCTTT. Translation gives CASSLDLIGVGVDTEAFF.

This clonotype was detected only a few times. The gene calls are TRBV10-3 and TRBJ2-7; D perhaps matches TRBD2 (5 bases). CDR1 ENHRY and CDR2 SYGVKD come from the germline V gene. The CDR3 runs 16 residues. V was pared by 0 bases and J by 7 bases, with 19 bases between. The CDR3 is CAISESREGTSGEQYF. The DNA for the CDR3 is TGTGCCATCAGTGAGTCTAGAGAGGGAACCTCGGGGGAGCAGTACTTC.

This clonotype was observed a few times. The chain uses TRBV11-2 and TRBJ2-1, with D possibly TRBD1 on 5 matching bases. CDR3 size: 16 residues. V lost 5 bases, J lost 4 bases, and 18 bases lay in between. The germline V gene has CDR1 SGHAT and CDR2 FQNNGV. DNA for the CDR3: TGTGCCAGCAGCGCACCTCAGGGAAGCGCTTACAATGAGCAGTTCTTC. Translation: CASSAPQGSAYNEQFF.

In its sample, this clonotype was seen many times. V usage is TRBV7-6 and J usage is TRBJ2-5, with D hard to call. This CDR3 contains 11 residues. The V and J ends lost 4 bases and 7 bases respectively, with 7 bases between them. Germline values: CDR1 SGHVS, CDR2 FNYEAQ. CDR3 bases: TGTGCCAGCAGCTCCCAGCGGACCCAGTACTTC. Amino acids: CASSSQRTQYF.

This clonotype has ten or more counts. The gene calls are TRBV18 and TRBJ1-2; maybe TRBD1 (6 bases). Germline V CDR1 and CDR2: KGHSH, LQKENI. The V and J ends lost 3 bases and 5 bases respectively, with 16 bases between them. The CDR3 length is 15 residues. CDR3 protein: CASSPPGGAFYGYTF. In nucleotides, the CDR3 is TGTGCCAGCTCACCCCCCGGGGGCGCGTTTTATGGCTACACCTTC.

In its sample, this clonotype was seen many times. The chain links TRBV3-1 to TRBJ2-3; TRBD1 matches at 7 bases. CDR1 LGHDT and CDR2 YNNKEL come from the germline V gene (reference sequence). The CDR3 has 15 residues. V shed 1 base, J shed 3 bases, and the junction held 4 bases outside the gene matches. The CDR3 nucleotides are TGTGCCAGCAGCCAAGTACAGGGGTGGACAGATACGCAGTATTTT. Protein: CASSQVQGWTDTQYF.

This clonotype has ten or more counts. V and J are TRBV24-1 and TRBJ2-5, with unresolved D. Trimming stripped 1 base from V and 4 bases from J, with 12 bases between. The germline V gene encodes CDR1 KGHDR and CDR2 SFDVKD. There are 15 residues in the CDR3. The CDR3 loop is CATSDFPRSPETQYF. In DNA form, the CDR3 reads TGTGCCACCAGTGATTTTCCACGGAGCCCAGAGACCCAGTACTTC.

This sequence joins TRBV28 and TRBJ1-4; tentative D call: TRBD1 (5 bases). The CDR3 is 20 residues long. Trimming stripped 5 bases from V and 0 bases from J, with 25 bases between. Germline V CDR1 and CDR2: MDHEN, SYDVKM. Written as DNA, the CDR3 is TGTGCCAGCAGTACCCCTTGGGGGGGGGGGGTCACTGCAACTAATGAAAAACTGTTTTTT. Its translation is CASSTPWGGGVTATNEKLFF.